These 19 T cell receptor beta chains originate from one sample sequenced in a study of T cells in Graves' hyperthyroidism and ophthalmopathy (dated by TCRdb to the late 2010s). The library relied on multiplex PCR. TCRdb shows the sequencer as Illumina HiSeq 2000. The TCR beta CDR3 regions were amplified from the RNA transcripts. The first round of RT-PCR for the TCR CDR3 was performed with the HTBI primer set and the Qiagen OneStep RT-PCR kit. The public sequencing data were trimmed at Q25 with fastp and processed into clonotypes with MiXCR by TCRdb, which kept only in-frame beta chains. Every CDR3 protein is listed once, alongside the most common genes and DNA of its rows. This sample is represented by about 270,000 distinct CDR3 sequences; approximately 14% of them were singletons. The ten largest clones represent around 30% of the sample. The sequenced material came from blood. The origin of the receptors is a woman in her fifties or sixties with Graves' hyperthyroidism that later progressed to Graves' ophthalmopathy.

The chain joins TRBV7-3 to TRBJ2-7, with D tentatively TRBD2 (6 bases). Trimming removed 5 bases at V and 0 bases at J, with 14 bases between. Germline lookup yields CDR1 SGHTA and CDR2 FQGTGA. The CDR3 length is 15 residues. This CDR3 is CASSRAAGRSYEQYF. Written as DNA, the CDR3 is TGTGCCAGCAGCAGGGCGGCGGGACGCTCCTACGAGCAGTACTTC. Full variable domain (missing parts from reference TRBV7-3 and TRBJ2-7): GAGVSQTPSNKVTEKGKYVELRCDPISGHTALYWYRQSLGQGPEFLIYFQGTGAADDSGLPNDRFFAVRPEGSVSTLKIQRTERGDSAVYLCASSRAAGRSYEQYFGPGTRLTVT.

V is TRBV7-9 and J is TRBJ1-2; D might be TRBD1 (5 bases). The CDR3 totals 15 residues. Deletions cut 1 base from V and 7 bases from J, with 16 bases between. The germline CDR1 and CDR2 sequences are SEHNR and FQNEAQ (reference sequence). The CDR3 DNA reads TGTGCCAGCAGCTTAGAGGGACCGACCACCGGTGGCTACACCTTC. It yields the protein CASSLEGPTTGGYTF.

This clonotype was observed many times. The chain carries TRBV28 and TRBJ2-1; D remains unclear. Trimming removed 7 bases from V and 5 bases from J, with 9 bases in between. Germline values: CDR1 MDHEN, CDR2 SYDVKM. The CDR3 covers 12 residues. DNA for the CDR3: TGTGCCAGCAATGCTGGGGACAATGAGCAGTTCTTC. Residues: CASNAGDNEQFF.

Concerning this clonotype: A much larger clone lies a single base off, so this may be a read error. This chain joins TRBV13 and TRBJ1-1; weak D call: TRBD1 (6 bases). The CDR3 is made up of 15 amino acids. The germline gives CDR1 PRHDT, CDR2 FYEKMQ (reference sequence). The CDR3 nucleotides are TGTGTCAGCAGCGGAACCGGGACAATGAACACTGAAGCTTTCTTT. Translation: CVSSGTGTMNTEAFF.

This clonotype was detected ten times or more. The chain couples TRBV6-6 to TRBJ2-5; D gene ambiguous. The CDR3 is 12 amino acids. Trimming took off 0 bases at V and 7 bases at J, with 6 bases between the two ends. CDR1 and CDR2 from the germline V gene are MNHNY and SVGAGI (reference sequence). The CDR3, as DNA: TGTGCCAGCAGTTACTCTGACGGGACCCAGTACTTC. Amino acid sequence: CASSYSDGTQYF.

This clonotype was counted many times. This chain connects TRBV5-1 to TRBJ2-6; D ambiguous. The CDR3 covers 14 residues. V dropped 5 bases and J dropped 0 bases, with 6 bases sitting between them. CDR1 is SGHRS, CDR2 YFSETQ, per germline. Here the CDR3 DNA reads TGCGCCAGCAGTTACCGCTCTGGGGCCAACGTCCTGACTTTC. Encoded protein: CASSYRSGANVLTF.

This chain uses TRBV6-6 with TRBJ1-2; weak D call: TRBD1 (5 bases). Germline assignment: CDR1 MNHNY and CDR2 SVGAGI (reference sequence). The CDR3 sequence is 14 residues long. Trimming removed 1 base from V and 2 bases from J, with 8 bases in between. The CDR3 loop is CASSYLDTNYGYTF. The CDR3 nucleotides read TGTGCCAGCAGTTACTTGGACACGAACTATGGCTACACCTTC.

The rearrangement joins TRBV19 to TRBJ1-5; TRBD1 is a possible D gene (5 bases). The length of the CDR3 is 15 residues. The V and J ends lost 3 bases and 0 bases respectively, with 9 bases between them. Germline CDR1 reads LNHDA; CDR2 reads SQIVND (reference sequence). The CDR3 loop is CASSIQGYSNQPQHF. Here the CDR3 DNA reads TGTGCCAGTAGTATTCAGGGATATAGCAATCAGCCCCAGCATTTT.

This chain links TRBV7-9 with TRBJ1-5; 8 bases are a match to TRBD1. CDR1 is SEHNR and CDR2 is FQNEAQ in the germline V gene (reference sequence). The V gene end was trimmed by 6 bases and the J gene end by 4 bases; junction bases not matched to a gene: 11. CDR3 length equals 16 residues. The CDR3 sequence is CASSPDPGTGNQPQHF. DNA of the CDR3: TGTGCCAGCAGTCCAGACCCCGGGACAGGAAATCAGCCCCAGCATTTT. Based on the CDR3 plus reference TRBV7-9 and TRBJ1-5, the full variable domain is DTGVSQNPRHKITKRGQNVTFRCDPISEHNRLYWYRQTLGQGPEFLTYFQNEAQLEKSRLLSDRFSAERPKGSFSTLEIQRTEQGDSAMYLCASSPDPGTGNQPQHFGDGTRLSIL.

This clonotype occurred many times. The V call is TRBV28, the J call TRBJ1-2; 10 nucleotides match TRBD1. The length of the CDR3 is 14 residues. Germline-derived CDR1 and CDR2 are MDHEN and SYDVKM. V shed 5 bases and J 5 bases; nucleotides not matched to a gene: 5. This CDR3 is CASSPTDRGYGYTF. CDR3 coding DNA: TGTGCCAGCAGTCCTACGGACAGGGGGTATGGCTACACCTTC.

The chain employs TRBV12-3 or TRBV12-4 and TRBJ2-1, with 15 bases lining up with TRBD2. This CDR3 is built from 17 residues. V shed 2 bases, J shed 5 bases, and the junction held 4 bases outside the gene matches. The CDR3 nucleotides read TGTGCCAGCAGTTTAACGGGACTAGCGGGAGGAAACAATGAGCAGTTCTTC. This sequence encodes CASSLTGLAGGNNEQFF.

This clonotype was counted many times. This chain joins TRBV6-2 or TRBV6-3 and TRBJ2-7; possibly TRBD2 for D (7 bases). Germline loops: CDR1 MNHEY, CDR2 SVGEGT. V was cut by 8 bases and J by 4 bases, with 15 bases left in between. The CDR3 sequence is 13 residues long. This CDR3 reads CASLGGQSYEQYF. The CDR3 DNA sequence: TGTGCCAGCTTGGGGGGGCAGAGTTACGAGCAGTACTTC.

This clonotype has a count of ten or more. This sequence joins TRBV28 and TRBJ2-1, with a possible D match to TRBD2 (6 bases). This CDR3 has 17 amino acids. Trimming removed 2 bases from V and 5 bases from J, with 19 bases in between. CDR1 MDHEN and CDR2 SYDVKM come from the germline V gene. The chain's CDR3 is CASSLVRGGGVDNEQFF. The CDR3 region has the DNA TGTGCCAGCAGTTTAGTTCGGGGAGGTGGGGTGGACAATGAGCAGTTCTTC.

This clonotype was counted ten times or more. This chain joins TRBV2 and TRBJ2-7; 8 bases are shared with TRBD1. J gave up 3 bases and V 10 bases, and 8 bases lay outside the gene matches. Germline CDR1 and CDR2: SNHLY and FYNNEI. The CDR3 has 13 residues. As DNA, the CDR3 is TGTGCCATCCGGACAGGGCACGACTACGAGCAGTACTTC. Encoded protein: CAIRTGHDYEQYF.

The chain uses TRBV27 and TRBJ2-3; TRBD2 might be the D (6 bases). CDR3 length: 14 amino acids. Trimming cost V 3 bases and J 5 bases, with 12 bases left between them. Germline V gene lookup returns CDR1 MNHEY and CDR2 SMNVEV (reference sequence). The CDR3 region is CASSFLAGLDTQYF. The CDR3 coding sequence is TGTGCCAGCAGTTTTCTGGCGGGACTAGATACGCAGTATTTT.

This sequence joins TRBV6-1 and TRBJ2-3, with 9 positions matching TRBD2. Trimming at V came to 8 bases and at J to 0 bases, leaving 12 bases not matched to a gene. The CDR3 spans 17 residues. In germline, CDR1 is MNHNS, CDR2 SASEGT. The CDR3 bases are TGTGCCAGCGCGGGGGGGGGTAGCGGGTCTAGCACAGATACGCAGTATTTT. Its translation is CASAGGGSGSSTDTQYF.

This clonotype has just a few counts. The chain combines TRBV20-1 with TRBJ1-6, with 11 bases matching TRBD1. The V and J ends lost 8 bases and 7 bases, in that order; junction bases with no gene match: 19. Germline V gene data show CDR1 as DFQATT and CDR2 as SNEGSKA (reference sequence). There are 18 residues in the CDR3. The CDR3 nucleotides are TGCAGTACCCCAGGACAGGGGGCGTTGTCCCCCCAAAATTCACCCCTCCACTTT. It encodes CSTPGQGALSPQNSPLHF.

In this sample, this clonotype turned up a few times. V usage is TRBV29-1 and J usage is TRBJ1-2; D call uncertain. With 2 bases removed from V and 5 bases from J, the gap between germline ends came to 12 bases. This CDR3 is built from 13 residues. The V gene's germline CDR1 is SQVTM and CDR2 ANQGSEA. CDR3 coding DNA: TGCAGCGTTGAAACAGAACTTTCATATGGCTACACCTTC. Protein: CSVETELSYGYTF.

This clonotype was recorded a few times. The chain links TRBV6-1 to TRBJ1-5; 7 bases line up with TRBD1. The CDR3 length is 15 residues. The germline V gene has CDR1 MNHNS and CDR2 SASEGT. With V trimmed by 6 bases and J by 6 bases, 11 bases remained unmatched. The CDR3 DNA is TGTGCCAGCAGCCACACAGGGGATTGGGGTCAGCCCCAGCATTTT. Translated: CASSHTGDWGQPQHF.